Listed here are 5 T cell receptor beta chains from one sample, sequenced in a study of blood T cell repertoires in COVID-19. The repertoire was sequenced with immunoSEQ multiplex PCR; TCRdb's copy has only in-frame clones and lacks some. The repertoire holds 250,000 to 350,000 clones, around 87% seen once, with 2.2% in the top ten. The source material was peripheral blood. The source of these receptors is a woman in her 50s who had recovered from COVID-19.

This chain joins TRBV5-1 and TRBJ2-3, with TRBD2 matching over 10 bases. The CDR3 has 15 residues. Germline V gene lookup returns CDR1 SGHRS and CDR2 YFSETQ. V shed 4 bases and J 1 base; nucleotides not matched to a gene: 3. In nucleotides, the CDR3 is TGCGCCAGCAGCAACAGCGGGGGGGGCACAGATACGCAGTATTTT. It codes for CASSNSGGGTDTQYF. The whole variable domain, remainder taken from reference TRBV5-1 and TRBJ2-3, is KAGVTQTPRYLIKTRGQQVTLSCSPISGHRSVSWYQQTPGQGLQFLFEYFSETQRNKGNFPGRFSGRQFSNSRSEMNVSTLELGDSALYLCASSNSGGGTDTQYFGPGTRLTVL.

The V call is TRBV3-1 (or the pseudogene TRBV3-2), the J call TRBJ1-2; TRBD1 is a possible D gene (6 bases). The CDR3 sequence is 13 residues long. The V end lost 4 bases, the J end lost 8 bases, and 14 bases lay between the germline ends. Germline CDR1 is LGHDT and CDR2 is YNNKEL (reference sequence). CDR3 sequence (DNA): TGTGCCAGCAGCCCTACAGGGATTCGCGGCTACACCTTC. Its protein is CASSPTGIRGYTF.

This rearrangement joins TRBV11-2 to TRBJ1-2; TRBD1 aligns across 8 bases. The CDR3 is 13 amino acids. Germline lookup yields CDR1 SGHAT and CDR2 FQNNGV. V was pared by 5 bases and J by 4 bases, with 3 bases of the junction left unmatched. CDR3 residues: CASSPDRVYGYTF. The CDR3, as DNA: TGTGCCAGCAGCCCGGACAGGGTCTATGGCTACACCTTC.

This rearrangement joins TRBV19 to TRBJ2-6, with D unresolved. CDR1 LNHDA and CDR2 SQIVND come from the germline V gene (reference sequence). Trimming stripped 6 bases from V and 4 bases from J, with 10 bases between. The CDR3 contains 14 residues. CDR3 residues: CASSTPEGANVLTF. In DNA, the CDR3 is TGTGCCAGTAGCACACCGGAGGGGGCCAACGTCCTGACTTTC.

This sequence joins TRBV12-3 or TRBV12-4 and TRBJ1-1; possible D gene TRBD1, 6 bases. V was trimmed by 5 bases and J by 6 bases, leaving 13 bases between them. This CDR3 spans 13 amino acids. CDR3 coding DNA: TGTGCCAGCAGTGTGCCCCAGGGGCCTGAAGCTTTCTTT. Translating gives CASSVPQGPEAFF.